This passage covers 27 T cell receptor beta chains from one sample sequenced in a study of OX40 agonist ivuxolimab in advanced cancers. The repertoire was sequenced with immunoSEQ multiplex PCR; TCRdb's copy has only in-frame clones and lacks some. The sample has around 19,000 clones, 87% seen once; the top ten hold roughly 25%. This specimen was CD4+ or CD8+ T cells sorted from blood, taken in a trial of the OX40 agonist ivuxolimab. The receptors come from an adult with an advanced solid tumor such as melanoma, head and neck, liver or kidney cancer.

The chain joins TRBV27 to TRBJ2-1, with a weak D call TRBD2 (6 bases). Germline values: CDR1 MNHEY, CDR2 SMNVEV (reference sequence). Trimming cost V 3 bases and J 6 bases, with 15 bases left between them. This CDR3 is 15 amino acids long. The CDR3 DNA reads TGTGCCAGCAGTTTTCCCGGGACTGGACCCAATGAGCAGTTCTTC. This translates into CASSFPGTGPNEQFF.

The chain carries TRBV19 and TRBJ1-5, with unresolved D. Per the germline V gene, CDR1 is LNHDA and CDR2 is SQIVND (reference sequence). The CDR3 is 15 amino acids. Trimming removed 7 bases from V and 0 bases from J, with 13 bases in between. This CDR3 is CASKWTVYSNQPQHF. Written as DNA, the CDR3 is TGTGCCAGTAAATGGACGGTTTATAGCAATCAGCCCCAGCATTTT.

A single count supports this clone. The genes are TRBV6-6 and TRBJ2-1; TRBD1 matches 10 bases. Germline values: CDR1 MNHNY, CDR2 SVGAGI (reference sequence). The CDR3 totals 16 residues. With V trimmed by 0 bases and J by 7 bases, 6 bases remained unmatched. CDR3 protein: CASSYSWDRGKNEQFF. CDR3 nucleotide sequence: TGTGCCAGCAGTTACTCTTGGGACAGGGGCAAAAATGAGCAGTTCTTC.

The chain uses TRBV29-1 and TRBJ2-7, with TRBD1 as a possible D gene (6 bases). V was pared by 6 bases and J by 0 bases, with 12 bases between. Germline V gene data show CDR1 as SQVTM and CDR2 as ANQGSEA. The CDR3 sequence is 13 residues long. In nucleotides, the CDR3 is TGCAGCGTAATCCGGGACAACTCCTACGAGCAGTACTTC. Its translation: CSVIRDNSYEQYF.

For the CDR3, the DNA is TGTGCCAGCAGCATGGACACCTATGGCTACACCTTC. Amino acids: CASSMDTYGYTF. V gene TRBV7-9 combines with J gene TRBJ1-2; the D gene is possibly TRBD1 (5 bases). Germline values: CDR1 SEHNR, CDR2 FQNEAQ (reference sequence). V was shortened by 5 bases and J by 4 bases, with 8 bases between the two germline ends. The CDR3 is made up of 12 amino acids.

The chain combines TRBV10-3 with TRBJ1-6; D may be TRBD1 (5 bases). The CDR3 consists of 14 residues. Trimming stripped 3 bases from V and 7 bases from J, with 10 bases between. CDR1 and CDR2 (germline): ENHRY, SYGVKD. CDR3: CAISDGGTNSPLHF. The CDR3 coding sequence is TGTGCCATCAGTGATGGGGGTACGAATTCACCCCTCCACTTT.

V and J are TRBV6-5 and TRBJ1-3; D possibly corresponds to TRBD1 (6 bases). The germline V gene has CDR1 MNHEY and CDR2 SVGAGI. This CDR3 comprises 14 residues. The ends were cut back, 5 bases at V and 4 bases at J, with 12 bases in the middle. The CDR3 DNA is TGTGCCAGCAGTACAGGGAGCGGCGGAAACACCATATATTTT. Its translation: CASSTGSGGNTIYF.

The V call is TRBV27, the J call TRBJ1-1, with D uncertain. This CDR3 contains 14 residues. Germline V gene lookup returns CDR1 MNHEY and CDR2 SMNVEV (reference sequence). V lost 4 bases to trimming and J lost 4 bases, with 13 bases between them. The CDR3 region is CASSSLAGSTEAFF. Here the CDR3 DNA reads TGTGCCAGCAGTTCCCTGGCGGGGAGCACTGAAGCTTTCTTT.

V is TRBV10-2 and J is TRBJ1-2; D is uncertain. Germline CDR1 WSHSY, CDR2 SAAADI. This CDR3 is 15 amino acids long. V shed 1 base and J shed 4 bases, with 13 bases lying between them. The CDR3 bases are TGCGCCAGCAGTGAGTACGACGGTCCTTCCTATGGCTACACCTTC. Translated: CASSEYDGPSYGYTF.

J is TRBJ2-7 and V is TRBV5-1; no clear D. V lost 1 base to trimming and J lost 4 bases, with 6 bases between them. The CDR3 length is 12 residues. Germline V lookup: CDR1 SGHRS, CDR2 YFSETQ. The CDR3 protein is CASSLLDYEQYF. CDR3 bases: TGCGCCAGCAGCTTGTTGGATTACGAGCAGTACTTC.

V gene TRBV7-9 combines with J gene TRBJ2-7; 9 bases are shared with TRBD1. In germline, CDR1 is SEHNR, CDR2 FQNEAQ (reference sequence). The trim removed 5 bases at V and 5 bases at J, leaving 13 bases unmatched. The length of the CDR3 is 16 residues. CDR3 loop: CASSGGRGQGFHEQYF. The CDR3 DNA follows: TGTGCCAGCAGCGGGGGACGTGGACAGGGGTTCCACGAGCAGTACTTC.

J is TRBJ1-1 and V is TRBV29-1, with D hard to call. Trimming pared 6 bases from V and 7 bases from J, leaving 18 bases between. Germline-derived CDR1 and CDR2 are SQVTM and ANQGSEA. The CDR3 has 13 amino acids. In DNA, the CDR3 is TGCAGCGTCGATAACCGGGGAGGCATTGAAGCTTTCTTT. Amino acids: CSVDNRGGIEAFF. The whole variable domain, filled in from reference TRBV29-1 and TRBJ1-1, reads SAVISQKPSRDICQRGTSLTIQCQVDSQVTMMFWYRQQPGQSLTLIATANQGSEATYESGFVIDKFPISRPNLTFSTLTVSNMSPEDSSIYLCSVDNRGGIEAFFGQGTRLTVV.

The rearrangement uses TRBV11-3 and TRBJ2-5; D is ambiguous. Judging by the DNA end, TRBJ2-7 fits better; the J call may be wrong. The germline V gene has CDR1 SGHNT and CDR2 YENEEA. The CDR3 spans 13 residues. CDR3 protein: CASSSRLDYEQYF. The CDR3 region has the DNA TGTGCCAGCAGCTCAAGACTCGATTACGAGCAGTACTTC.

Details on this clone: At one end the junction does not follow the germline gene, possibly because of a read error. This chain connects TRBV5-1 to TRBJ1-1; 8 nucleotides agree with TRBD1. The germline V gene has CDR1 SGHRS and CDR2 YFSETQ. The CDR3 is made up of 15 amino acids. The CDR3 spells CASSGETGVDTEAFF. In DNA, the CDR3 is TGTGCCAGCAGCGGTGAGACAGGGGTGGATACTGAAGCTTTCTTT.

V gene TRBV29-1 combines with J gene TRBJ2-7, with D possibly TRBD2 on 5 matching bases. CDR3 length: 13 amino acids. The V gene's germline CDR1 is SQVTM and CDR2 ANQGSEA. Trimming took off 7 bases at V and 2 bases at J, with 15 bases between the two ends. CDR3 in amino acids: CSAAVAHTYEQYF. In nucleotides, the CDR3 is TGCAGCGCCGCCGTAGCGCATACCTACGAGCAGTACTTC.

The V gene is TRBV4-1, the J gene TRBJ1-2, with D perhaps TRBD1 (6 bases). The CDR3 contains 15 residues. V dropped 0 bases and J dropped 8 bases, with 16 bases sitting between them. Germline-derived CDR1 and CDR2 are MGHRA and YSYEKL. CDR3 sequence (DNA): TGCGCCAGCAGCCAAGATCCCCCGGGGGCGCAAGGCTACACCTTC. It encodes CASSQDPPGAQGYTF.

The chain uses TRBV5-6 and TRBJ2-7; 10 nucleotides match TRBD1. Germline assignment: CDR1 SGHDT and CDR2 YYEEEE. The CDR3 is made up of 14 amino acids. With V trimmed by 2 bases and J by 5 bases, 4 bases remained unmatched. For the CDR3, the DNA is TGTGCCAGCAGCTTCGGGACAGGGGCCCACGAGCAGTACTTC. Its translation is CASSFGTGAHEQYF.

This clone was seen a single time. V usage is TRBV7-9 and J usage is TRBJ1-2; 9 bases match TRBD1. CDR1 SEHNR and CDR2 FQNEAQ come from the germline V gene (reference sequence). The ends lost 3 bases at V and 3 bases at J; junction bases unmatched: 2. The CDR3 loop spans 14 amino acids. This CDR3 reads CASSLDRGDYGYTF. The DNA for the CDR3 is TGTGCCAGCAGCTTGGACAGGGGAGACTATGGCTACACCTTC.

This chain joins TRBV1 and TRBJ1-3; the table assigns TRBD1, which was not confirmed against the DNA. TRBV1 is termed a pseudogene. This CDR3 has 13 residues. As DNA, the CDR3 is TGCACCTCCATGACAGGGGTTAGAAACACCATATATTTT. This translates into CTSMTGVRNTIYF.

The chain has TRBV4-1 and TRBJ2-1, with D possibly TRBD2 on 5 matching bases. The CDR3 length is 15 residues. Germline assignment: CDR1 MGHRA and CDR2 YSYEKL. The germline V and J ends were trimmed by 0 bases and 4 bases, with 10 bases remaining between them. As DNA, the CDR3 is TGCGCCAGCAGCCAAGACGTCGGGGTATACAATGAGCAGTTCTTC. The encoded protein is CASSQDVGVYNEQFF.

The chain employs TRBV4-1 and TRBJ2-7; 7 nucleotides align to TRBD1. This CDR3 contains 15 residues. The germline gives CDR1 MGHRA, CDR2 YSYEKL. V shed 4 bases, J shed 0 bases, and the junction held 6 bases outside the gene matches. In DNA, the CDR3 is TGCGCCAGCAGCCTAGGACAGGCGAGCTCCTACGAGCAGTACTTC. As protein: CASSLGQASSYEQYF.

This chain links TRBV7-9 with TRBJ2-7, with 8 bases aligning to TRBD1. This CDR3 region has 12 residues. The junction had 3 bases not matched to a gene; V was cut back by 5 bases and J by 6 bases. In germline, CDR1 is SEHNR, CDR2 FQNEAQ (reference sequence). This CDR3 reads CASSLDRAEQYF. Here the CDR3 DNA reads TGTGCCAGCAGCCTGGACAGGGCCGAGCAGTACTTC.

The genes are TRBV11-2 and TRBJ2-1; D gene uncertain. This CDR3 contains 14 residues. The V gene lost 0 bases and the J gene lost 5 bases, with 8 bases spanning the gap. The V gene's germline CDR1 is SGHAT and CDR2 FQNNGV. For the CDR3, the DNA is TGTGCCAGCAGCTTAGATAATCCGGACAATGAGCAGTTCTTC. Its translation is CASSLDNPDNEQFF.

V and J are TRBV13 and TRBJ2-1; 9 bases line up with TRBD2. V lost 1 base, J lost 4 bases, and 2 bases stayed unmatched. The CDR3 sequence is 15 residues long. Germline V gives CDR1 PRHDT, CDR2 FYEKMQ (reference sequence). This CDR3 is CASSLASGEYNEQFF. CDR3 nucleotide sequence: TGTGCCAGCAGCTTAGCTAGCGGGGAGTACAATGAGCAGTTCTTC.

This CDR3 is CASTGLAGIEGQYF. CDR3 bases: TGTGCCAGTACGGGACTAGCGGGGATTGAGGGGCAGTATTTT. The chain employs TRBV27 and TRBJ2-3, with 13 bases fitting TRBD2. With V trimmed by 9 bases and J by 11 bases, 11 bases remained unmatched. From germline, CDR1 is MNHEY and CDR2 SMNVEV (reference sequence). The length of the CDR3 is 14 residues.

V usage is TRBV7-7 and J usage is TRBJ2-5; D remains unclear. CDR3 length: 15 amino acids. Trimming left V 1 base short and J 2 bases short, with 11 bases between. Germline V lookup: CDR1 SSHAT, CDR2 FNYEAQ (reference sequence). CDR3 nucleotide sequence: TGTGCCAGCAGCTTAGGTGCGGCAGCTCAAGAGACCCAGTACTTC. Translated: CASSLGAAAQETQYF.

The table lists this clone with a few counts. This chain uses TRBV30 with TRBJ1-1, with D unresolved. The V end was cut by 0 bases, the J end by 11 bases, with 19 bases between. Germline CDR1 reads GTSNPN; CDR2 reads SVGIG (reference sequence). The CDR3 sequence is 14 residues long. CDR3 residues: CAWSVPPPPYGAFF. The CDR3 nucleotides are TGTGCCTGGAGTGTTCCTCCCCCCCCCTACGGGGCTTTCTTT.